This TCR beta chain emerged from a study of T cells in Graves' hyperthyroidism and ophthalmopathy. Amplification of TCR beta CDR3 regions used RNA as the template. During a first-round RT-PCR of the TCR CDR3, the HTBI primer set was used. TCRdb reanalysed the multiplex PCR reads using MiXCR and keeps one entry per CDR3 protein. In the table there are about 280,000 distinct CDR3 sequences, around a quarter of which are singletons. This clonotype was detected only once. Reasons for excluding patients were uncontrolled infection, other autoimmune disease, pregnancy or lactation. Blood was obtained at the first hyperthyroidism diagnosis, which preceded any ophthalmopathy symptoms. Sequences were obtained from blood. The sequence was obtained from a man aged 40-50 years with Graves' hyperthyroidism that later progressed to Graves' ophthalmopathy.

Written as DNA, the CDR3 is TGTGCCTGGAATAGACAGGGTTCGTGGGAGACCCAGTACTTC. This codes for CAWNRQGSWETQYF. The V and J genes are TRBV30 and TRBJ2-5; 7 bases fit TRBD1. Germline V gene sequence: CDR1 GTSNPN, CDR2 SVGIG (reference sequence). The CDR3 consists of 14 residues. Trimming at V came to 4 bases and at J to 5 bases, leaving 10 bases not matched to a gene.